This T cell receptor beta chain was observed in a study of control samples from healthy donors and cancer patients. The germline CDR1 and CDR2 sequences are SGHTS and YDEGEE. The J segment lost 2 bases and the V segment lost 4 bases, leaving 7 bases of the junction unmatched. The CDR3 is 15 residues long. Sequenced by immunoSEQ multiplex PCR; TCRdb stores in-frame clones only, minus some. The sample includes about 150,000 clones, approximately 96% of them seen just once. V gene TRBV5-8 combines with J gene TRBJ2-3; 7 bases agree with TRBD1. The source material was blood. The clonotype originates from a man aged 40-50 years in good health. CDR3 nucleotide sequence: TGTGCCAGCAGCACGGGACAGATAGACACAGATACGCAGTATTTT. This sequence encodes CASSTGQIDTDTQYF.